This T cell receptor beta chain was found in a study of cytomegalovirus exposure and HLA in healthy donors. Whole-study context: A subsequent analysis stated that the approximately 120 validation repertoires were run on the same platform as the 650 to 850 first-cohort repertoires. Study findings and constraints: The authors enumerated some 170 TCR beta chains as linked to cytomegalovirus.

The CDR3 spans 14 residues. The junction had 9 bases not matched to a gene; V was cut back by 4 bases and J by 6 bases. CDR1 SGHRS and CDR2 YFSETQ come from the germline V gene. Here immunoSEQ multiplex PCR was the method, and the copy in TCRdb shows in-frame clones only, minus some. This sample carries some 250,000 clones, 86% of them seen once, and the ten largest clones take around 1.2%. In this sample, this clone turned up once. Its antigen remains unknown. While the first cohort had fewer than 850 subjects, the donors belonged to the separate validation cohort of about 120 subjects. The sequence derives from a woman younger than 45 in good health and CMV-seropositive. The chain recombines TRBV5-1 with TRBJ2-7, with 8 bases identical to TRBD1. Material for sequencing was PBMCs. CDR3 nucleotides: TGCGCCAGCAGCCCCCGACAGGGGATAGGCGAGCAGTACTTC. This sequence encodes CASSPRQGIGEQYF.